The entry that follows covers one T cell receptor beta chain sequence. This record comes from a study of T cells in Graves' hyperthyroidism and ophthalmopathy. Study in general: Peripheral blood was collected at initial diagnosis, before any treatment.

There were TCR beta CDR3 regions amplified from RNA transcripts. First-round RT-PCR with HTBI primers amplified the TCR CDR3 region. TCRdb redid the calling of the multiplex PCR reads with MiXCR, one entry per CDR3 protein. The sample lists about 620,000 distinct CDR3 sequences; roughly 17% were seen once. Diagnosing involved the use of clinical symptoms, serum thyroxine and TRAb, thyroid ultrasound and orbital computed tomography. Germline CDR1 reads WSHSY; CDR2 reads SAAADI. V lost 0 bases to trimming and J lost 6 bases, with 14 bases between them. This CDR3 is built from 15 residues. The V gene is TRBV10-2, the J gene TRBJ1-2, with D perhaps TRBD1 (6 bases). This receptor was obtained from a woman aged 25 to 39 with Graves' hyperthyroidism. Material: blood. CDR3 loop: CASSESMRGIDGYTF. The CDR3 DNA is TGCGCCAGCAGTGAGTCGATGAGGGGGATTGATGGCTACACCTTC.